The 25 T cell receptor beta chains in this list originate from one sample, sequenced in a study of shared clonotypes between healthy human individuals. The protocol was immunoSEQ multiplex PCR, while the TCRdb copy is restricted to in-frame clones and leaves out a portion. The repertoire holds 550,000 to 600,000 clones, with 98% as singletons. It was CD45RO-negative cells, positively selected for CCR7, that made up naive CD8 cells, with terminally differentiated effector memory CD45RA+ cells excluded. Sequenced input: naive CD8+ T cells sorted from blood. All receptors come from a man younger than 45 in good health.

The CDR3 reads CASSREIAGEVDEQFF. The DNA of the CDR3 is TGTGCCAGCAGCCGGGAGATAGCGGGAGAGGTGGATGAGCAGTTCTTC. The chain recombines TRBV16 with TRBJ2-1, with 9 bases that match TRBD2. After removal of 4 bases from V and 8 bases from J, the junction contained 12 bases not matched to a gene. This CDR3 is built from 16 residues. Germline loops: CDR1 KGHSY, CDR2 FQNENV.

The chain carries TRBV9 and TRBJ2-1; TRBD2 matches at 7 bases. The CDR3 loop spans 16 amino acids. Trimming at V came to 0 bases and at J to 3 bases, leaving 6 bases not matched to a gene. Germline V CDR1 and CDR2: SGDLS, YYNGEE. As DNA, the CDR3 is TGTGCCAGCAGCGTAGCCCGGCTAGCGGACTACAATGAGCAGTTCTTC. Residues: CASSVARLADYNEQFF.

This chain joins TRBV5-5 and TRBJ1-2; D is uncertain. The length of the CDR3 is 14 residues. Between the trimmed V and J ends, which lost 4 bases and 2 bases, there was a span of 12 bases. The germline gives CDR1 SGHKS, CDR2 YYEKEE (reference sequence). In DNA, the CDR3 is TGTGCCAGCAGCGATCCCCACAGCAACTATGGCTACACCTTC. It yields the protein CASSDPHSNYGYTF.

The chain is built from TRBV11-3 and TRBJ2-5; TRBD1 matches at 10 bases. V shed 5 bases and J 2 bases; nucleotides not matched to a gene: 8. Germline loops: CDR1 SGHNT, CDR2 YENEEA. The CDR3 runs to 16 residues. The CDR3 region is CASSPRGTGDQETQYF. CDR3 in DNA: TGTGCCAGCAGCCCGCGTGGGACAGGGGATCAAGAGACCCAGTACTTC. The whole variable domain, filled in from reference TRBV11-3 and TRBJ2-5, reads EAGVVQSPRYKIIEKKQPVAFWCNPISGHNTLYWYLQNLGQGPELLIRYENEEAVDDSQLPKDRFSAERLKGVDSTLKIQPAELGDSAVYLCASSPRGTGDQETQYFGPGTRLLVL.

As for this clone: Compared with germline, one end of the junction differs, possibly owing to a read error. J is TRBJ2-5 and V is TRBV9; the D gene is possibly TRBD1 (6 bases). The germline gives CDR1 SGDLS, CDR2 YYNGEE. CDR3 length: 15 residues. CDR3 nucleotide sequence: TGTGCCAGCGGCGTAGGCCAGGACAGCTCTGAGACCCAGTACTTC. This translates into CASGVGQDSSETQYF.

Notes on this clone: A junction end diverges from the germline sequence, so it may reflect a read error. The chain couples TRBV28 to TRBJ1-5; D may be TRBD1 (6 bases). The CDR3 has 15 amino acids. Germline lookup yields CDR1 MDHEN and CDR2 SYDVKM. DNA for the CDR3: TGTGCCAGCAGCTACAATTTGGGGGGCAAGCAGCCCCAGCATTTT. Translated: CASSYNLGGKQPQHF.

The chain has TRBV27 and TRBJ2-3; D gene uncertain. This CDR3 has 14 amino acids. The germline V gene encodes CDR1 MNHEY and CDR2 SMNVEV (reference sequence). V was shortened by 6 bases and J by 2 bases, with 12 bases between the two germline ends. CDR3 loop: CASRHNDPTDTQYF. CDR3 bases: TGTGCCAGCAGGCACAATGATCCCACAGATACGCAGTATTTT.

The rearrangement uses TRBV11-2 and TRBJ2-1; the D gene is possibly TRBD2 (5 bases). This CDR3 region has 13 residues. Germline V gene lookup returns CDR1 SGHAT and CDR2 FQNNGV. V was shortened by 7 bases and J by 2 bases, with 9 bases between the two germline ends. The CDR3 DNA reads TGTGCCAGCACCTACGGGGCCTACAATGAGCAGTTCTTC. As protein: CASTYGAYNEQFF.

The CDR3 bases are TGTGCCAGCAGTGCCGGGAGCAGTTACGAGCAGTACTTC. Translated: CASSAGSSYEQYF. The chain recombines TRBV27 with TRBJ2-7, with D possibly being TRBD2 (6 bases). V shed 5 bases and J shed 4 bases, with 12 bases lying between them. Germline CDR1 is MNHEY and CDR2 is SMNVEV (reference sequence). The CDR3 contains 13 residues.

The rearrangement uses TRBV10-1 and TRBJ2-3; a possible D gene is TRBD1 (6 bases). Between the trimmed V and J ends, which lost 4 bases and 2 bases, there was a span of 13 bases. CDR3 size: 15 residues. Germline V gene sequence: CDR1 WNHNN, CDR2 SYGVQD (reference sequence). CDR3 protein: CASSARQDSTDTQYF. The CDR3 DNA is TGCGCCAGCAGTGCGCGACAGGACTCCACAGATACGCAGTATTTT.

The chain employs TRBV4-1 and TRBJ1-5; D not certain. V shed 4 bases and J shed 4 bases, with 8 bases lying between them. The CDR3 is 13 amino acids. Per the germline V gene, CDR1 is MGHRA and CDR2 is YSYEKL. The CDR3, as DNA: TGCGCCAGCAGCCGGGCAGGAAATCAGCCCCAGCATTTT. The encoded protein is CASSRAGNQPQHF.

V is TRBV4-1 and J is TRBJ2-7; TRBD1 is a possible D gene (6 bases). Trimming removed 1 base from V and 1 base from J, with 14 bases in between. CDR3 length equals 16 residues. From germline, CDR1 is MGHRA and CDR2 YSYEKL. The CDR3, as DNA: TGCGCCAGCAGCCAAGTTACCGGGACACCGTCCTACGAGCAGTACTTC. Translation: CASSQVTGTPSYEQYF.

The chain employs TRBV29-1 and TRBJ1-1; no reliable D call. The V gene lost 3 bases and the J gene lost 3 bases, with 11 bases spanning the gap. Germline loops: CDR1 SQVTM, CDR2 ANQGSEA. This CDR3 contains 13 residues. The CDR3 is CSVETFGHTEAFF. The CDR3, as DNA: TGCAGCGTTGAGACCTTCGGGCACACTGAAGCTTTCTTT.

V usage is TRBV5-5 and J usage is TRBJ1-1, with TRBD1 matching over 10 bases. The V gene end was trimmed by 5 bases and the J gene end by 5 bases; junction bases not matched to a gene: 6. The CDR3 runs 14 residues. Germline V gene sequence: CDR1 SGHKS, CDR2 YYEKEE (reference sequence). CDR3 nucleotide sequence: TGTGCCAGCAGTCTGGACAGGGGGGCGACTGAAGCTTTCTTT. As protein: CASSLDRGATEAFF.

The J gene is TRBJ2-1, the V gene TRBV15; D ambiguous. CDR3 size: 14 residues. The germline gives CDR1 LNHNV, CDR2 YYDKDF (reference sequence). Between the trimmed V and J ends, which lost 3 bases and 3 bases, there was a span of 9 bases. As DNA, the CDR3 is TGTGCCACCAGCAGCATGGTCAACTACAATGAGCAGTTCTTC. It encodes CATSSMVNYNEQFF.

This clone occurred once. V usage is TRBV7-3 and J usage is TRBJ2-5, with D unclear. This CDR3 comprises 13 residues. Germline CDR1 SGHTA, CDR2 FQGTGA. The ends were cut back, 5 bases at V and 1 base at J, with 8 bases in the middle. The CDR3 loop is CASSLETQETQYF. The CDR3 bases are TGTGCCAGCAGCCTGGAGACCCAAGAGACCCAGTACTTC.

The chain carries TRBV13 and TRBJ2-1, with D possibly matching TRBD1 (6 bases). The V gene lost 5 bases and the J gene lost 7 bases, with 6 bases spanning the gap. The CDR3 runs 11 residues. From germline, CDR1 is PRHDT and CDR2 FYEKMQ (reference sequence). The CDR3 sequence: CASSQGNEQFF. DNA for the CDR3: TGTGCCAGCAGCCAGGGGAATGAGCAGTTCTTC.

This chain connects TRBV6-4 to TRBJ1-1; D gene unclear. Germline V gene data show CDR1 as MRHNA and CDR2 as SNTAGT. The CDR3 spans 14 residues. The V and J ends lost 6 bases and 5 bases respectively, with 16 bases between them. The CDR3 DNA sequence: TGTGCCAGCAGGACCTCCGAGGGCTCAACTGAAGCTTTCTTT. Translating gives CASRTSEGSTEAFF.

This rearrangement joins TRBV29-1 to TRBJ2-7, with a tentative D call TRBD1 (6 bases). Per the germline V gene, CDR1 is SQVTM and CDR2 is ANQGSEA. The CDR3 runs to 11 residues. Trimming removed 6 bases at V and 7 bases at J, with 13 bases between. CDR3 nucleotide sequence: TGCAGCGTCGCGATTGACAGGGAGCAGTACTTC. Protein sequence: CSVAIDREQYF.

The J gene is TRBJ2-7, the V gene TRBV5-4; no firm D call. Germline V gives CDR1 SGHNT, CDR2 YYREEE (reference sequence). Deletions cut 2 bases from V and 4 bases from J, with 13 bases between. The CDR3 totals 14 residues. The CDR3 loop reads CASSLALDVYEQYF. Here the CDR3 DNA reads TGTGCCAGCAGCTTAGCCCTGGACGTGTACGAGCAGTACTTC.

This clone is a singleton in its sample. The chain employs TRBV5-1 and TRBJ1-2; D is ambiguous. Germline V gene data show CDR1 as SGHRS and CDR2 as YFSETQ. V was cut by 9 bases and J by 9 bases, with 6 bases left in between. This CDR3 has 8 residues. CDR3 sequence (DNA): TGCGCCATCCTCCGCTACACCTTC. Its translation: CAILRYTF.

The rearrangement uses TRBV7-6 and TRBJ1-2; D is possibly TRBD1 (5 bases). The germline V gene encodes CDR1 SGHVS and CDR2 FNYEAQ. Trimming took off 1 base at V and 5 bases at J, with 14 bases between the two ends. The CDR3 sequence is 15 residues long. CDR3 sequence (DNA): TGTGCCAGCAGCTTAGGAGGGGCAACGACTTATGGCTACACCTTC. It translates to CASSLGGATTYGYTF.

The CDR3 protein is CASSSVERGLSYNEQFF. The CDR3 bases are TGTGCCAGCAGCTCCGTAGAGCGGGGACTCTCCTACAATGAGCAGTTCTTC. The chain combines TRBV11-2 with TRBJ2-1, with 7 bases that match TRBD2. CDR3 length: 17 amino acids. J gave up 0 bases and V 4 bases, and 9 bases lay outside the gene matches. From germline, CDR1 is SGHAT and CDR2 FQNNGV.

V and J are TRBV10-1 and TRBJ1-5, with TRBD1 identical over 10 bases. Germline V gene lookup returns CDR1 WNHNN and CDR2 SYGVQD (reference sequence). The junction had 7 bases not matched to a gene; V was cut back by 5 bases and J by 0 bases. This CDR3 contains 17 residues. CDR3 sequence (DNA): TGCGCCAGCAGTAGGGACAGGGGCCCTTATAGCAATCAGCCCCAGCATTTT. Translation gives CASSRDRGPYSNQPQHF.

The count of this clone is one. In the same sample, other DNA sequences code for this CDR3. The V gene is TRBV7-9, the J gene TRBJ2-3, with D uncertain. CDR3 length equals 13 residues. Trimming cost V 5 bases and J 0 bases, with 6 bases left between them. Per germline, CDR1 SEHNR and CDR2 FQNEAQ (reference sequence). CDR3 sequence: CASSLESTDTQYF. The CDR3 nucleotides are TGTGCCAGCAGCCTGGAGAGCACAGATACGCAGTATTTT.